This TCR beta chain stems from a study of T cell responses to AZD1222 COVID-19 vaccine. On this clone: Its antigen is currently unknown.

Repertoires were generated with immunoSEQ multiplex PCR, while TCRdb's copy carries only in-frame clones and drops some. The sample holds 130,000 to 150,000 clones, roughly 80% seen once. CDR1 and CDR2 (germline): SGDLS, YYNGEE. This CDR3 has 14 amino acids. Trimming removed 3 bases from V and 0 bases from J, with 8 bases in between. Study conclusions and caveats: Donors were mostly white British, more females; clonal diversity possibly underestimated. Every sample of the repertoires postdated the peak T cell response. Just 6 or 7 people given AZD1222 tested seropositive at baseline.

The origin of this receptor is an adult in good health. The rearrangement links TRBV9 to TRBJ2-3; D ambiguous. The specimen was peripheral blood, collected on day 0 of MenACWY control vaccination. CDR3 nucleotide sequence: TGTGCCAGCAGCGCCGCCACTAGCACAGATACGCAGTATTTT. Its protein product is CASSAATSTDTQYF.